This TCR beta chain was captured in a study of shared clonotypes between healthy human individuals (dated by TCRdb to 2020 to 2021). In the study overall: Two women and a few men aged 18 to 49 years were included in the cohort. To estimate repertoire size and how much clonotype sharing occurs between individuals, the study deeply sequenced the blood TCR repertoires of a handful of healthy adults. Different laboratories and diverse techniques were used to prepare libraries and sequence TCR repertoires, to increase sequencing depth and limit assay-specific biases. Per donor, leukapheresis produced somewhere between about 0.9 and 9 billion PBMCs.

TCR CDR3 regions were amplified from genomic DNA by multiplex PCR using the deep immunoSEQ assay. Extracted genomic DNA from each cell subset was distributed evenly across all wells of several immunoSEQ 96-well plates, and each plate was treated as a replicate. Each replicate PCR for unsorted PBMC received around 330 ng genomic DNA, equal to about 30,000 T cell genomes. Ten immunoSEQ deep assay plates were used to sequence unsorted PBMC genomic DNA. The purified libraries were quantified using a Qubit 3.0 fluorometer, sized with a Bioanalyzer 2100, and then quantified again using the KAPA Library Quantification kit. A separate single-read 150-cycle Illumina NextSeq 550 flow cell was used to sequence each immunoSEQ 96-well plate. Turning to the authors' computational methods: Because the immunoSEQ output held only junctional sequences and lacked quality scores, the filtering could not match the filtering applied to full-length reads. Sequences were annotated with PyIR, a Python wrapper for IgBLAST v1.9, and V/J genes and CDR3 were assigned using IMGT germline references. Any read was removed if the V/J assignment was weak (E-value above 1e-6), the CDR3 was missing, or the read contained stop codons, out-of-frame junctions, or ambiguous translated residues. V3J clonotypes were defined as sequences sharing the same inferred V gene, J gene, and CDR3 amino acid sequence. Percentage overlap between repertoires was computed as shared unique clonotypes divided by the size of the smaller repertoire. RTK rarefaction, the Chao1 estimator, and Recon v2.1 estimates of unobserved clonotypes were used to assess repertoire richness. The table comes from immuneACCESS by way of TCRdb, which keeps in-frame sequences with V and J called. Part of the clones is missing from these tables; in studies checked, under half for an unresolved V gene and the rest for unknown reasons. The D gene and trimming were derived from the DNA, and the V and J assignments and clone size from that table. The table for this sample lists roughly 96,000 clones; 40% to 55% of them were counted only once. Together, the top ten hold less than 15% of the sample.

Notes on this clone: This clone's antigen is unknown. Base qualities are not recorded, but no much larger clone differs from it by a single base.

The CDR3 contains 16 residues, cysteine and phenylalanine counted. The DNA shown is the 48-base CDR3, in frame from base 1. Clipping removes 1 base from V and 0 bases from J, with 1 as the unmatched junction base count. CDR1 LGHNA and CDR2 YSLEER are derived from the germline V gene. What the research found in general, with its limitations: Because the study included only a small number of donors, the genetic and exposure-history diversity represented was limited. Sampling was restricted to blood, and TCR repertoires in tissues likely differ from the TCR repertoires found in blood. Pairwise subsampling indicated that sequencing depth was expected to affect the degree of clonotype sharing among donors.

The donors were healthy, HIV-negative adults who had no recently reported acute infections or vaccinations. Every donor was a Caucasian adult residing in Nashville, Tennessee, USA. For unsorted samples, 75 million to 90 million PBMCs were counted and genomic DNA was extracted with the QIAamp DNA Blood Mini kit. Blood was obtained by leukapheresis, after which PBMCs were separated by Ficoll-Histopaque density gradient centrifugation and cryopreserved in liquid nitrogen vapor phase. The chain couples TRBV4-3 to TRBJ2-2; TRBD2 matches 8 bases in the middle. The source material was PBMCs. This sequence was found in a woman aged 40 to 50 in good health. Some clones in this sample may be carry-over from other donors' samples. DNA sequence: TGCGCCAGCAGCCAAGGACTAGCGACGAACACCGGGGAGCTGTTTTTT. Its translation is CASSQGLATNTGELFF.